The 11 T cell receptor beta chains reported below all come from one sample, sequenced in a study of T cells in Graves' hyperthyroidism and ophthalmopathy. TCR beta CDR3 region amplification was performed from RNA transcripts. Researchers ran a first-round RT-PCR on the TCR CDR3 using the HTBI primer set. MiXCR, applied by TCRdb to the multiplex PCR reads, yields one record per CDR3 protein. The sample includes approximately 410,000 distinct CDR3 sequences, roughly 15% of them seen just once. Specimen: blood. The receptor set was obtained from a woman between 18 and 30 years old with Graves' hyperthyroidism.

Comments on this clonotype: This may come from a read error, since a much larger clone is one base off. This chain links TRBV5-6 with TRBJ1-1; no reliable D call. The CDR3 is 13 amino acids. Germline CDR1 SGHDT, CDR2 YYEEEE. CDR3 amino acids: CAGSPATVAEAFF. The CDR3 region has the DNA TGTGCCGGCAGCCCTGCGACGGTGGCTGAAGCTTTCTTT.

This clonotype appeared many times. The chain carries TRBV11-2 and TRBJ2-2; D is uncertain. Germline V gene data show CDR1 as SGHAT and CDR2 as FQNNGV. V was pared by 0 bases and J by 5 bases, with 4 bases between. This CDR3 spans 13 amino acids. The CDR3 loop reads CASSLERTGELFF. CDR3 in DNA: TGTGCCAGCAGCTTAGAGCGGACCGGGGAGCTGTTTTTT.

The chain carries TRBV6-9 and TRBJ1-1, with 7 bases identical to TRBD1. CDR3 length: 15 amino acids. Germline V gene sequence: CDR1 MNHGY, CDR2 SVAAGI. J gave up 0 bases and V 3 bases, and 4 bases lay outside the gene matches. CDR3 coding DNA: TGTGCCAGCAGTTACGGGGGGACAGTGAACACTGAAGCTTTCTTT. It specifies CASSYGGTVNTEAFF.

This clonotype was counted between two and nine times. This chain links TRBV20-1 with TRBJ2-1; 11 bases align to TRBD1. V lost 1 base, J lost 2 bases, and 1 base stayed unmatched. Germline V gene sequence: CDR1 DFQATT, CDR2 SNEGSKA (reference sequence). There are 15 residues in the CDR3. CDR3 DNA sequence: TGCAGTGCTAGAGGGGACAGGGGGACCTACAATGAGCAGTTCTTC. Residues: CSARGDRGTYNEQFF.

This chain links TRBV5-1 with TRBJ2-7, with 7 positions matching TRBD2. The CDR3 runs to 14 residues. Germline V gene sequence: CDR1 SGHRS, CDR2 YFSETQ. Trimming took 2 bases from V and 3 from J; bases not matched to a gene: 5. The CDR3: CASSLAGQIYEQYF. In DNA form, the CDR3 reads TGCGCCAGCAGCTTAGCGGGGCAGATCTACGAGCAGTACTTC.

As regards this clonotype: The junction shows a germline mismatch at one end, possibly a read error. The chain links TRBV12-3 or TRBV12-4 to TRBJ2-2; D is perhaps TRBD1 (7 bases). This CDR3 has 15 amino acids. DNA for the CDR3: TGTGCCAGCAGGCGGGACAGCCTGAACACCGGGGAGCTGCTTTTT. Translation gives CASRRDSLNTGELLF.

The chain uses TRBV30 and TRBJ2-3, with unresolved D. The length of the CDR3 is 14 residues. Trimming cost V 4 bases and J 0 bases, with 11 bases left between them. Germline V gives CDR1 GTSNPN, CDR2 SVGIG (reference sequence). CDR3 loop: CAWKLAGSTDTQYF. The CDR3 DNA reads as TGTGCCTGGAAGTTGGCAGGTAGCACAGATACGCAGTATTTT.

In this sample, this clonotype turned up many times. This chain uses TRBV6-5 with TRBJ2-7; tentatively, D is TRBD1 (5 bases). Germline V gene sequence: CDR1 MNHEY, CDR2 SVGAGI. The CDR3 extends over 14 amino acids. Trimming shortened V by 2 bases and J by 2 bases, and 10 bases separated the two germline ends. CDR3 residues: CASSYGANTYEQYF. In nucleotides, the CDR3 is TGTGCCAGCAGTTACGGGGCGAATACCTACGAGCAGTACTTC.

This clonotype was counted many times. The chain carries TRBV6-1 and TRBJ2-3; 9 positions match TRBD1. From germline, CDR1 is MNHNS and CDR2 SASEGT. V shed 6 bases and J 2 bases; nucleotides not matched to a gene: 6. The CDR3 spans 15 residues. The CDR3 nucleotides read TGTGCCAGCAGGAAGGACAGGGGATACACAGATACGCAGTATTTT. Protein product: CASRKDRGYTDTQYF.

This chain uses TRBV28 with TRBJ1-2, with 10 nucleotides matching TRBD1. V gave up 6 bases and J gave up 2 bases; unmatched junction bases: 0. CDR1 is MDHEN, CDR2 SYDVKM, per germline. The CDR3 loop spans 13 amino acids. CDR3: CASRTGGNYGYTF. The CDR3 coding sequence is TGTGCCAGCAGGACAGGGGGCAACTATGGCTACACCTTC.

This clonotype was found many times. The CDR3 reads CATSSGGLQPQHF. The CDR3 region has the DNA TGTGCCACCAGTTCAGGGGGACTTCAGCCCCAGCATTTT. The V and J genes are TRBV24-1 and TRBJ1-5; 7 bases are shared with TRBD1. There are 13 residues in the CDR3. Germline CDR1 KGHDR, CDR2 SFDVKD. With 6 bases clipped from V and 6 bases from J, the junction kept 4 bases outside the gene matches.